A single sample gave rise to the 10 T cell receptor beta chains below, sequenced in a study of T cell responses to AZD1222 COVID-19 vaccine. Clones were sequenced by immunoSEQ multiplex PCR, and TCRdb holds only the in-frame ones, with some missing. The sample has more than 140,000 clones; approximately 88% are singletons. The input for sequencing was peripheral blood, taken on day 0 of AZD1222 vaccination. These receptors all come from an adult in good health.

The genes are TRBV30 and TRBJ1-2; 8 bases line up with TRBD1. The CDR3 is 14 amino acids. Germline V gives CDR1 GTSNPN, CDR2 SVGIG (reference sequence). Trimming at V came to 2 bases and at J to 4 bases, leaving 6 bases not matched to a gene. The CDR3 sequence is CAWSPGQGLYGYTF. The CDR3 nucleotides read TGTGCCTGGAGTCCAGGACAGGGCCTCTATGGCTACACCTTC. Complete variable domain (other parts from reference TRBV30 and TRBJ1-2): SQTIHQWPATLVQPVGSPLSLECTVEGTSNPNLYWYRQAAGRGLQLLFYSVGIGQISSEVPQNLSASRPQDRQFILSSKKLLLSDSGFYLCAWSPGQGLYGYTFGSGTRLTVV.

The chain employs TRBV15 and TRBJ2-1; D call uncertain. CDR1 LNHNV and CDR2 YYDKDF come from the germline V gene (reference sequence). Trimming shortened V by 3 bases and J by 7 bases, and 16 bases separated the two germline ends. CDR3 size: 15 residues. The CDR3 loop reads CATSSSKALRNEQFF. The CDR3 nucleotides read TGTGCCACCAGCAGCTCAAAGGCCCTGAGGAATGAGCAGTTCTTC.

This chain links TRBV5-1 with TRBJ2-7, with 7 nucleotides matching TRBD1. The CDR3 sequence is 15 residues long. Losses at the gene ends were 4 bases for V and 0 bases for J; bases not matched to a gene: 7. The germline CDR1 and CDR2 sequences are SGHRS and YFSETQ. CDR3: CASSRQTGSSYEQYF. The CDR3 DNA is TGCGCCAGCAGCCGGCAGACAGGGAGCTCCTACGAGCAGTACTTC.

CDR3 sequence reads: CASTVGYGNTIYF. In DNA, the CDR3 is TGTGCCAGCACTGTTGGGTATGGAAACACCATATATTTT. The chain links TRBV19 to TRBJ1-3; D uncertain. CDR3 size: 13 residues. Trimming pared 9 bases from V and 3 bases from J, leaving 12 bases between. From germline, CDR1 is LNHDA and CDR2 SQIVND (reference sequence).

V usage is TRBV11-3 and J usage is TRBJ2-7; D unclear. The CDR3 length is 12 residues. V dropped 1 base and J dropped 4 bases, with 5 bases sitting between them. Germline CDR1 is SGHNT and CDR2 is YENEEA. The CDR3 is CASSLGSYEQYF. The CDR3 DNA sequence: TGTGCCAGCAGCTTAGGGTCTTACGAGCAGTACTTC.

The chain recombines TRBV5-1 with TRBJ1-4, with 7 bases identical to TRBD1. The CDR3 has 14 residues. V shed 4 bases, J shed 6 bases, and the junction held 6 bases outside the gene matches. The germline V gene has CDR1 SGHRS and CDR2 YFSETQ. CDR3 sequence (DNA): TGCGCCAGCAGCCCGGACAGGATCGATGAAAAACTGTTTTTT. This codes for CASSPDRIDEKLFF.

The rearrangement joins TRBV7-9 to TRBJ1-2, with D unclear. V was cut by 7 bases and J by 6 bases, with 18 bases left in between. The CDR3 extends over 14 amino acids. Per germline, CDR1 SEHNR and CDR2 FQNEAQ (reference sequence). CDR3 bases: TGTGCCAGCAACCCCCAGGCGGGGATGAATGGCTACACCTTC. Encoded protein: CASNPQAGMNGYTF.

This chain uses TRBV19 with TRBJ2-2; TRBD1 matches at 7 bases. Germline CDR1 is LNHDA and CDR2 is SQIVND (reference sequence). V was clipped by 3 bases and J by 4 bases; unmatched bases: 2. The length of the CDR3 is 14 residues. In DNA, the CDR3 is TGTGCCAGTAGTATCCCAGGGGGCACCGGGGAGCTGTTTTTT. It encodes CASSIPGGTGELFF. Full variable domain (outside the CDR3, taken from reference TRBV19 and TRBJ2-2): DGGITQSPKYLFRKEGQNVTLSCEQNLNHDAMYWYRQDPGQGLRLIYYSQIVNDFQKGDIAEGYSVSREKKESFPLTVTSAQKNPTAFYLCASSIPGGTGELFFGEGSRLTVL.

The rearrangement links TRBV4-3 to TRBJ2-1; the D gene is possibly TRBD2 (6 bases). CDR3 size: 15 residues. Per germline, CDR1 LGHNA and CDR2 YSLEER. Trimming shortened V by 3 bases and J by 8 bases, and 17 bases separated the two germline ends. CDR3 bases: TGCGCCAGCAGCCACCGACTAGGGCCTGCGGATGAGCAGTTCTTC. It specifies CASSHRLGPADEQFF.

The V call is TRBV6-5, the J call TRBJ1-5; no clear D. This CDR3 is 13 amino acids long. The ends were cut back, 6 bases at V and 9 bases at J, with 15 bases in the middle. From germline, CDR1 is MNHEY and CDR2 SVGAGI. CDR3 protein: CASSVDRFGPQHF. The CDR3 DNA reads TGTGCCAGCAGCGTTGACCGTTTCGGGCCCCAGCATTTT.